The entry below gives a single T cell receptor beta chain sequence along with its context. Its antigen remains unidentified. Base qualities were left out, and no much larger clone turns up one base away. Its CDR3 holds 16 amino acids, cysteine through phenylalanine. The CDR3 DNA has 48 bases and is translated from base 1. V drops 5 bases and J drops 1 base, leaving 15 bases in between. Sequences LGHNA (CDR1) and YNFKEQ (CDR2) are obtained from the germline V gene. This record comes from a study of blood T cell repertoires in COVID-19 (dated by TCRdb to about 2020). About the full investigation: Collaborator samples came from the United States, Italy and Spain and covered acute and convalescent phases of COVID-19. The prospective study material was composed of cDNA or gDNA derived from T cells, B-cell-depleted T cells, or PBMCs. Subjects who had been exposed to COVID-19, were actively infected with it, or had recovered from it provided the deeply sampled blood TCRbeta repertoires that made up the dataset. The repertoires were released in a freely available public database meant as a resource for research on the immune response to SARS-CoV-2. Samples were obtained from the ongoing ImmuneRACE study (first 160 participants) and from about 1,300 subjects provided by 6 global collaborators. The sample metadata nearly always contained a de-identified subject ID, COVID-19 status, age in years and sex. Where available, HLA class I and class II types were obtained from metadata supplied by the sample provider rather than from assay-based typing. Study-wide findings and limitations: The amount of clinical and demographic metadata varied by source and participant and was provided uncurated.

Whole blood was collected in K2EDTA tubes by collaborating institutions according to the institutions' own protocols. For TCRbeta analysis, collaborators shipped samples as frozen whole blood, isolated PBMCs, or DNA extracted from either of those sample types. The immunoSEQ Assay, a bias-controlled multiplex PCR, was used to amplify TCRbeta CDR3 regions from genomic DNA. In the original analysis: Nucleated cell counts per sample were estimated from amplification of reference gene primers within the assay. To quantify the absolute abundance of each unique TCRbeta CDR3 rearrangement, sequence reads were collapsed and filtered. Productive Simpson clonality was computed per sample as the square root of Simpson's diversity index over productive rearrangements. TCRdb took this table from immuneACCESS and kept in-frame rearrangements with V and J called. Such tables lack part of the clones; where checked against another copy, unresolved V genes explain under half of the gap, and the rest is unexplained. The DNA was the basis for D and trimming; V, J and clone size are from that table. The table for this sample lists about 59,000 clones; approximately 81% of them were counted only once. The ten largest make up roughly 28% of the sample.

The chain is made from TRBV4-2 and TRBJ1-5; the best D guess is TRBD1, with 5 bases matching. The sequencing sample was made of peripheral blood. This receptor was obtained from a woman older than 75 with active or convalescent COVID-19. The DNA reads TGTGCCAGCAGCGCCTCCATCGGGGGGAGCAATCAGCCCCAGCATTTT. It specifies CASSASIGGSNQPQHF.